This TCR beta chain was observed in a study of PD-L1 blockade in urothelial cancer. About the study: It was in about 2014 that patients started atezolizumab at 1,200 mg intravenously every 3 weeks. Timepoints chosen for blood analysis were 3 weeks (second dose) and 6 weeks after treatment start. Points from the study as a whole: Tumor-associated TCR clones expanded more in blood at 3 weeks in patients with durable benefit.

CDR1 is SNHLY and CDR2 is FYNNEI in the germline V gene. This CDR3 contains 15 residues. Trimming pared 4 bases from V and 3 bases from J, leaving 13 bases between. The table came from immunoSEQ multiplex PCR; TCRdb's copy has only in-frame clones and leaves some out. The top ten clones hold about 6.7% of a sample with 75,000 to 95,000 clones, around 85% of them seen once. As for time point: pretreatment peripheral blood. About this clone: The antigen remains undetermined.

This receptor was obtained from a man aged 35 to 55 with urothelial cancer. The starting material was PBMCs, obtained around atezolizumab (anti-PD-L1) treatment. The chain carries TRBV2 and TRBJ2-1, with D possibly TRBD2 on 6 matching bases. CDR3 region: CASSGGDFFYNEQFF. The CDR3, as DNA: TGTGCCAGCAGTGGAGGGGACTTCTTCTACAATGAGCAGTTCTTC.